This T cell receptor (beta chain) was observed in a study of T cell responses to AZD1222 COVID-19 vaccine. As regards this clone: What it recognizes is unknown.

Here immunoSEQ multiplex PCR was the method, and the copy in TCRdb shows in-frame clones only, minus some. Of about 130,000 clones listed, 88% are singletons. Germline CDR1 SGHTA, CDR2 FQGNSA. This CDR3 has 15 residues. Losses at the gene ends were 5 bases for V and 4 bases for J; bases not matched to a gene: 6. Study-level points and caveats: Spike-specific TCRs gained breadth and depth after people received two AZD1222 doses.

The J gene is TRBJ2-3, the V gene TRBV7-2; 10 bases match TRBD1. This TCR was recovered from an adult in good health. The sequencing used peripheral blood, collected on day 0 of AZD1222 vaccination. The DNA of the CDR3 is TGTGCCAGCAGCCCCGGACAGGGGGTTGCAGATACGCAGTATTTT. It specifies CASSPGQGVADTQYF.